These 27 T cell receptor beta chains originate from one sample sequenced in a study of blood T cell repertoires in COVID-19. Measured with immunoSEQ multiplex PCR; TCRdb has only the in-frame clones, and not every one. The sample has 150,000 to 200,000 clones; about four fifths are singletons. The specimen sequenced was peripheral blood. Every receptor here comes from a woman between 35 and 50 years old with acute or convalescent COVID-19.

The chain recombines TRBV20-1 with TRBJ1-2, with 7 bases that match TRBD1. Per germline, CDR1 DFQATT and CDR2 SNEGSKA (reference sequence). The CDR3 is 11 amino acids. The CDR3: CSTTGNYGYTF. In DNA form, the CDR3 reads TGCAGCACGACAGGGAACTATGGCTACACCTTC.

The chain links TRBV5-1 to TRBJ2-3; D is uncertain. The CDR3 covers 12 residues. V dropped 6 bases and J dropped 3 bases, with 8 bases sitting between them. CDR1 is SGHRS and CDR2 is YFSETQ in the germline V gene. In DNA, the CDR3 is TGCGCCAGCACCTCCCAGACAGATACGCAGTATTTT. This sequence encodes CASTSQTDTQYF. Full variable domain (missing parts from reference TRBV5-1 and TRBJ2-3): KAGVTQTPRYLIKTRGQQVTLSCSPISGHRSVSWYQQTPGQGLQFLFEYFSETQRNKGNFPGRFSGRQFSNSRSEMNVSTLELGDSALYLCASTSQTDTQYFGPGTRLTVL.

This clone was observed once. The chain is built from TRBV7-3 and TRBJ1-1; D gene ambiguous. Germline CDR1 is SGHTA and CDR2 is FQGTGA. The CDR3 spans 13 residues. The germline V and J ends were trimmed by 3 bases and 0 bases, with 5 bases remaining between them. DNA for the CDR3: TGTGCCAGCAGCTTCTATATGAACACTGAAGCTTTCTTT. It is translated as CASSFYMNTEAFF.

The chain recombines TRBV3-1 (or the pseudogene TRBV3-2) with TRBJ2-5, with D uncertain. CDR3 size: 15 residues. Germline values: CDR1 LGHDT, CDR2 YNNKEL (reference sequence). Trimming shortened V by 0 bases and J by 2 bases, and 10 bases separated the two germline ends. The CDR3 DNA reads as TGTGCCAGCAGCCAAGATCGCCCCCTACAAGAGACCCAGTACTTC. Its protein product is CASSQDRPLQETQYF.

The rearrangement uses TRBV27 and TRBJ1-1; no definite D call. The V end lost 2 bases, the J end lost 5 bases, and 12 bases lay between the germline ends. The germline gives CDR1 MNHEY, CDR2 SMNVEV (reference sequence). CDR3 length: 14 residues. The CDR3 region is CASSLPPPGTEAFF. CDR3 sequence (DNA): TGTGCCAGCAGTTTACCCCCCCCGGGGACTGAAGCTTTCTTT.

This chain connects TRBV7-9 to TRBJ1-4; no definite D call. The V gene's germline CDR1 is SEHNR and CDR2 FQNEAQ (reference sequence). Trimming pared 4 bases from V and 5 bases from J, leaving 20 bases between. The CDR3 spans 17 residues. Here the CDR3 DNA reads TGTGCCAGCAGCTCCCGGGAAGGGATCGGAGTAAATGAAAAACTGTTTTTT. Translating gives CASSSREGIGVNEKLFF.

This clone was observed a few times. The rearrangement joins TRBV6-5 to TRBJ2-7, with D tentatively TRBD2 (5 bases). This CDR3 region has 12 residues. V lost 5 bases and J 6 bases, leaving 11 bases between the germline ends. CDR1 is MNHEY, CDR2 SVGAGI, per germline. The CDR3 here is CASSPLDFEQYF. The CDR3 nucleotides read TGTGCCAGCAGTCCCTTGGACTTCGAGCAGTACTTC.

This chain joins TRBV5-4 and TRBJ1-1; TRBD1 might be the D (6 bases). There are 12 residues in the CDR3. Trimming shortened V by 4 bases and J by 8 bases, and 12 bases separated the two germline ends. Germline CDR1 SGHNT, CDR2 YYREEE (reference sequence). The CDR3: CASSPVRGEAFF. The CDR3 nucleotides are TGTGCCAGCAGCCCGGTCAGGGGCGAAGCTTTCTTT.

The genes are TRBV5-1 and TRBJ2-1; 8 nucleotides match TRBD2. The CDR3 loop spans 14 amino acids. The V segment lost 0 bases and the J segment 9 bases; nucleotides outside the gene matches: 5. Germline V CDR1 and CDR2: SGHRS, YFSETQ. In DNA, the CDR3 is TGCGCCAGCAGCTTGGATAGCGGGAACCGTGAGCAGTTCTTC. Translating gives CASSLDSGNREQFF. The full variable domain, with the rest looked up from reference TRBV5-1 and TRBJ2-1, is KAGVTQTPRYLIKTRGQQVTLSCSPISGHRSVSWYQQTPGQGLQFLFEYFSETQRNKGNFPGRFSGRQFSNSRSEMNVSTLELGDSALYLCASSLDSGNREQFFGPGTRLTVL.

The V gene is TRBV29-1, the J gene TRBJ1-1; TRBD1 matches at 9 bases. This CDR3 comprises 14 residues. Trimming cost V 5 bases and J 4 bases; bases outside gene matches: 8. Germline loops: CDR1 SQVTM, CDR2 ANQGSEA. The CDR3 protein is CSVLQGALTTEAFF. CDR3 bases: TGCAGCGTTCTACAGGGGGCGTTGACCACTGAAGCTTTCTTT.

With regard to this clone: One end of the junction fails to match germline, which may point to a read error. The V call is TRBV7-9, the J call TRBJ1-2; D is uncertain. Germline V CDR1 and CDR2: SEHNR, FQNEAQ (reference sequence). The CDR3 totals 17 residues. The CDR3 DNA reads TGTGCCAGCAGTTTAGGGTCCGTGGGAGCTCTTAACTATGGCTACACCTTC. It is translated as CASSLGSVGALNYGYTF.

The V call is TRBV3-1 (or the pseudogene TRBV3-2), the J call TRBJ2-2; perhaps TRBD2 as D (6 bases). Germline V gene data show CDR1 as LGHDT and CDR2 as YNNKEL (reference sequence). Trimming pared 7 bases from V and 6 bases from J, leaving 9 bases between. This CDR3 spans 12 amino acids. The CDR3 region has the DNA TGTGCCAGCAACGGAGGGCCCGGGGAGCTGTTTTTT. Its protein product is CASNGGPGELFF.

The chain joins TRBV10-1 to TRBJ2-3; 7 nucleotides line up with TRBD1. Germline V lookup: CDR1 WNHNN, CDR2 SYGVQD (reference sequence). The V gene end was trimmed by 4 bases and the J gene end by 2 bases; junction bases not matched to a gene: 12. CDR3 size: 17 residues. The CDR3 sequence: CASSGVGQTTPTDTQYF. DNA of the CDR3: TGCGCCAGCAGTGGGGTGGGACAGACGACCCCCACAGATACGCAGTATTTT.

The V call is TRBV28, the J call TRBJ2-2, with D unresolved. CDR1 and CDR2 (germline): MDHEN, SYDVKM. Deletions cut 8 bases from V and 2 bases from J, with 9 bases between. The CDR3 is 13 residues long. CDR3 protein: CASQTLNTGELFF. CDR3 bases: TGTGCCAGCCAGACTTTAAACACCGGGGAGCTGTTTTTT.

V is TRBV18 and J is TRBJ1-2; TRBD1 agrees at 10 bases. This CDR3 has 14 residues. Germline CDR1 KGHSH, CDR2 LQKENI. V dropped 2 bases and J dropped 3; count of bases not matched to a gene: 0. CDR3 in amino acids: CASSPGTGDYGYTF. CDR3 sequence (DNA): TGTGCCAGCTCACCAGGGACAGGGGACTATGGCTACACCTTC.

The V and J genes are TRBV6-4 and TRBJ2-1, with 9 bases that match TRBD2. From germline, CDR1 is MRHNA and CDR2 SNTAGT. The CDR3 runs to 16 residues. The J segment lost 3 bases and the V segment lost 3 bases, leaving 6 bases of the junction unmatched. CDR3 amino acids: CASSDLAGAFYNEQFF. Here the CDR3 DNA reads TGTGCCAGCAGTGATTTAGCGGGAGCCTTCTACAATGAGCAGTTCTTC.

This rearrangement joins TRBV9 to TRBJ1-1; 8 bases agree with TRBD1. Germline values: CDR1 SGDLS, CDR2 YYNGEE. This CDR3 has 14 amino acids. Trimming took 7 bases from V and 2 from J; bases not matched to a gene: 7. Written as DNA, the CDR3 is TGTGCCAGCGGGCGACAGGGGACTAACACTGAAGCTTTCTTT. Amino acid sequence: CASGRQGTNTEAFF.

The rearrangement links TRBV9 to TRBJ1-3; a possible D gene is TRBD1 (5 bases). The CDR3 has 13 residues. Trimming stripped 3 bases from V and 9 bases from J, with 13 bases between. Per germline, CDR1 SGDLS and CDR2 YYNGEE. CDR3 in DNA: TGTGCCAGCAGCGCGGGGACTGGCGGCACCATATATTTT. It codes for CASSAGTGGTIYF. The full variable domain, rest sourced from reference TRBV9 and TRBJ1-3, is DSGVTQTPKHLITATGQRVTLRCSPRSGDLSVYWYQQSLDQGLQFLIQYYNGEERAKGNILERFSAQQFPDLHSELNLSSLELGDSALYFCASSAGTGGTIYFGEGSWLTVV.

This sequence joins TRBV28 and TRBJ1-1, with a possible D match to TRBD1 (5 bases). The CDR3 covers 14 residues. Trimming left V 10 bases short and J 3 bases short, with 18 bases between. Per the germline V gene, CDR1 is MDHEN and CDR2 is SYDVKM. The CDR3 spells CATSGGAPDTEAFF. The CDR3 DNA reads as TGTGCCACCTCGGGAGGGGCGCCTGACACTGAAGCTTTCTTT.

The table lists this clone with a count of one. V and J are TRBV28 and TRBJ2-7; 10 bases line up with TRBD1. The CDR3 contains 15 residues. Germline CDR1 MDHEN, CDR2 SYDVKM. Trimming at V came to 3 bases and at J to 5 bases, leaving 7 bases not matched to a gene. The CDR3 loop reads CASSLASTGGDEQYF. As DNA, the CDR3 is TGTGCCAGCAGTTTGGCCTCGACAGGGGGCGACGAGCAGTACTTC.

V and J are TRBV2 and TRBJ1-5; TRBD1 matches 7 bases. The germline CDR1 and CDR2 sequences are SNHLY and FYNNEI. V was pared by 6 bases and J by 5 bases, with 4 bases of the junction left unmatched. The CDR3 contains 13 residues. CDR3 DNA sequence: TGTGCCAGCAGACGACAGGGACATCAGCCCCAGCATTTT. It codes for CASRRQGHQPQHF.

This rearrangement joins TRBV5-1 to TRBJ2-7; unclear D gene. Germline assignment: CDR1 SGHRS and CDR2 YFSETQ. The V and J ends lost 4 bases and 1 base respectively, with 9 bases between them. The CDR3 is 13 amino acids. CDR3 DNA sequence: TGCGCCAGCAGCAATCCTAGGTCCTACGAGCAGTACTTC. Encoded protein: CASSNPRSYEQYF.

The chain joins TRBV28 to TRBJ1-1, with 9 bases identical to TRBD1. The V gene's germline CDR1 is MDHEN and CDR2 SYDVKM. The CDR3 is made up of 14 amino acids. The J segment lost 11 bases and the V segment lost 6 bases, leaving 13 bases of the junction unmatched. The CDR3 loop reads CASRDTGGRVLAFF. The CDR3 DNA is TGTGCCAGCAGGGACACAGGGGGCAGGGTATTGGCTTTCTTT.

The CDR3 sequence: CASSPGTGAEKLFF. In DNA form, the CDR3 reads TGTGCCAGCAGCCCAGGGACAGGGGCTGAAAAACTGTTTTTT. The V call is TRBV7-9, the J call TRBJ1-4; 10 bases are a match to TRBD1. The junction had 4 bases not matched to a gene; V was cut back by 5 bases and J by 7 bases. CDR1 and CDR2 from the germline V gene are SEHNR and FQNEAQ (reference sequence). The CDR3 is made up of 14 amino acids.

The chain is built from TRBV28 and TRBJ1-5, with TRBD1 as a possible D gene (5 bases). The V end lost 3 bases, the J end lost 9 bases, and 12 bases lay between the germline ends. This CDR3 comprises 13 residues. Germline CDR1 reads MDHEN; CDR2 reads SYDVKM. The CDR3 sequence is CASSFTGSPPQHF. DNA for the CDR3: TGTGCCAGCAGTTTCACAGGTTCACCGCCCCAGCATTTT.

The CDR3 bases are TGTGCCAGCAGCTCCTATCGGGACAGGGGATATGGCTACACCTTC. Translation: CASSSYRDRGYGYTF. The rearrangement links TRBV7-9 to TRBJ1-2; 10 bases fit TRBD1. Germline V CDR1 and CDR2: SEHNR, FQNEAQ (reference sequence). The trim removed 4 bases at V and 5 bases at J, leaving 7 bases unmatched. The CDR3 contains 15 residues.

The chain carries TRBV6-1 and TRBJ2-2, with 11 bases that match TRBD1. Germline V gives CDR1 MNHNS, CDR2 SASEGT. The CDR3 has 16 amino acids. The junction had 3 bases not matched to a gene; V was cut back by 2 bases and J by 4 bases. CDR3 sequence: CASSESDRGLTGELFF. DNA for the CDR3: TGTGCCAGCAGTGAATCGGACAGGGGGCTCACCGGGGAGCTGTTTTTT.